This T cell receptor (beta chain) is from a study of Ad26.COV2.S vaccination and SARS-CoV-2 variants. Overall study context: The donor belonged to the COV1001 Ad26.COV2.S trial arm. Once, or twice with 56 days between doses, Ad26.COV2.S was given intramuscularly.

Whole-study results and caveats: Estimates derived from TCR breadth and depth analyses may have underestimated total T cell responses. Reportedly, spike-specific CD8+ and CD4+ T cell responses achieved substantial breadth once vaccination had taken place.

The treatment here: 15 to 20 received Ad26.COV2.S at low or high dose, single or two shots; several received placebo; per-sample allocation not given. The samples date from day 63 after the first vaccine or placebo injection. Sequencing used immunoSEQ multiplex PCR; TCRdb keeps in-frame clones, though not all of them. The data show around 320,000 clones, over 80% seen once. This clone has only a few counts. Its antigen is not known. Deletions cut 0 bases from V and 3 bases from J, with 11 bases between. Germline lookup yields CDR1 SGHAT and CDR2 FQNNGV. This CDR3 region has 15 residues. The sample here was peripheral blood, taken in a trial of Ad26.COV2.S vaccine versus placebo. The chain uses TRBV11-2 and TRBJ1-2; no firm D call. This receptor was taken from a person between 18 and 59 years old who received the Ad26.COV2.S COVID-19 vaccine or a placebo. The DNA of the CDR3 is TGTGCCAGCAGCTTAGATTTAGGGAGCTACTATGGCTACACCTTC. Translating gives CASSLDLGSYYGYTF.